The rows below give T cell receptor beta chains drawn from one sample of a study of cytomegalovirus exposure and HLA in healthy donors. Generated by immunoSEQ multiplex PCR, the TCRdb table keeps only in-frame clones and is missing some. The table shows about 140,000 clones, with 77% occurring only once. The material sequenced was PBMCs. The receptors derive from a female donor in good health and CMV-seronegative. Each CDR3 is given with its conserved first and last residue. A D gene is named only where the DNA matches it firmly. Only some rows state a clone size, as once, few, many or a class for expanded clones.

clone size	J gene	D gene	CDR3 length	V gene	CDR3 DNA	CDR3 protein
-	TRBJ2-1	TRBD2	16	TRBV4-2	TGTGCCAGCAGCCAGAAGACTAGCGGGGGGATAAATGAGCAGTTCTTC	CASSQKTSGGINEQFF
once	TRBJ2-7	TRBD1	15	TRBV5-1	TGCGCCAGCAGCTTGGCAACAGGGGGGAGCAACGAGCAGTACTTC	CASSLATGGSNEQYF
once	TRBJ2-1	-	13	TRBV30	TGTGCCTGGAGTATGTCGGAGTACAATGAGCAGTTCTTC	CAWSMSEYNEQFF
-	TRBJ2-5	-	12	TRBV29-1	TGCAGCGTTGAGTTCATGACCCGGGAGCAGTACTTC	CSVEFMTREQYF
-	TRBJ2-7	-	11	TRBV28	TGTGCCAGCCAACGAGGAGTCGAGCAGTACTTC	CASQRGVEQYF
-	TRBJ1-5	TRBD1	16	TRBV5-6	TGTGCCAGCAGCTACTCCGGGACAGGGGCAAATCAGCCCCAGCATTTT	CASSYSGTGANQPQHF
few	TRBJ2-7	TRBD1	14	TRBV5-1	TGCGCCAGCTCGCCTGACAGGGTAATCTACGAGCAGTACTTC	CASSPDRVIYEQYF
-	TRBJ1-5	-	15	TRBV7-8	TGTGCCAGCACCCTTAGCGCGGGGAAGCATCAGCCCCAGCATTTT	CASTLSAGKHQPQHF
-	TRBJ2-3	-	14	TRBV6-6	TGTGCCAGCAGTTACTTAGATAGCACAGATACGCAGTATTTT	CASSYLDSTDTQYF
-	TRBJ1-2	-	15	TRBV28	TGTGCCAGCAGTTTACCCCAGATAGCGAGAAATGGCTACACCTTC	CASSLPQIARNGYTF
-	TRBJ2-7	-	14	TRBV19	TGTGCCAGTAGTATTCCTGGCGGTGACTACGAGCAGTACTTC	CASSIPGGDYEQYF
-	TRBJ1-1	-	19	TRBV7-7	TGTGCCAGCAGATCGAAGCCCGGGACTAGTGGGGATTGGAACACTGAAGCTTTCTTT	CASRSKPGTSGDWNTEAFF
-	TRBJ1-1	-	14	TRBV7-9	TGTGCCAGCATGCAGGCCACCAGGGCAGCTGAAGCTTTCTTT	CASMQATRAAEAFF
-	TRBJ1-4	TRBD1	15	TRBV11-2	TGTGCCAGCAGCTTCGCCGGGACAGGGGACGAAAAACTGTTTTTT	CASSFAGTGDEKLFF
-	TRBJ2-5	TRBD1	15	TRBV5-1	TGCGCCAGCAGCGGCGGACAGGTGTTCCAAGAGACCCAGTACTTC	CASSGGQVFQETQYF
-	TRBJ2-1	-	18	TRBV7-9	TGTGCCAGCAGCTTAGGCTCGAATGAGCGATTCGTTAAGGATGAGCAGTTCTTC	CASSLGSNERFVKDEQFF
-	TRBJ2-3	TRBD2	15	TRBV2	TGTGCCAGCAGGGGACTAGCGGGGGGAAGGAATACGCAGTATTTT	CASRGLAGGRNTQYF
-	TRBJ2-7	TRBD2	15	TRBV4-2	TGTGCCAGCAGCCCCACTAGCGGGAGCTCCTACGAGCAGTACTTC	CASSPTSGSSYEQYF
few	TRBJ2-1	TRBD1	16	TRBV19	TGTGCCAGTAGTCTAAGACAGGGGGGAAGTGGGTATGAGCAGTTCTTC	CASSLRQGGSGYEQFF
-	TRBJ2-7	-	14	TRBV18	TGTGCCAGCTCTCCTTTACAGGGCGCCTACGAGCAGTACTTC	CASSPLQGAYEQYF
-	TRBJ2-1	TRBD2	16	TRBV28	TGTGCCAGCAGTTTAACTAGCGGGGCCACCTACAATGAGCAGTTCTTC	CASSLTSGATYNEQFF
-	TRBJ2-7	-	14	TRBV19	TGTGCCAGTAGTATATCCTTTTCTTCCGTCGGGCAGTACTTC	CASSISFSSVGQYF
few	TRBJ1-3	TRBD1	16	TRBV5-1	TGCGCCAGCAGCCTAGGACAGGCGCTCTCTGGAAACACCATATATTTT	CASSLGQALSGNTIYF
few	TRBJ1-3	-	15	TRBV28	TGTGCCAGCAGTTTTGAGGACAGCTCTGGAAACACCATATATTTT	CASSFEDSSGNTIYF
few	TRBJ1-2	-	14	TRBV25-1	TGTGCCAGCAGTGAACACGGGGTGGACTATGGCTACACCTTC	CASSEHGVDYGYTF
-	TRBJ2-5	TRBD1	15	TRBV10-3	TGTGCCATCAGAGATACAGGGGGCGGCGAAGAGACCCAGTACTTC	CAIRDTGGGEETQYF
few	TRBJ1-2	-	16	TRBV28	TGTGCCAGCAGTCCCAGGGGATTCGACCTTCTCTATGGCTACACCTTC	CASSPRGFDLLYGYTF
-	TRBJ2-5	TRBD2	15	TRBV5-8	TGTGCCAGCAGCGTTGGGCGGACTAGCGAAGAGACCCAGTACTTC	CASSVGRTSEETQYF
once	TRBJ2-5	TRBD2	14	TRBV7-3	TGTGCCAGCAGCTTAAGCGGGGGCCAAGAGACCCAGTACTTC	CASSLSGGQETQYF
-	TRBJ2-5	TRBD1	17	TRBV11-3	TGTGCCAGCAGCCTCCGCCCGGGACAGGGGTACCAAGAGACCCAGTACTTC	CASSLRPGQGYQETQYF
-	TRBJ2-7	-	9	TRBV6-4	TGTGCCAGCCGGTACGAGCAGTACTTC	CASRYEQYF
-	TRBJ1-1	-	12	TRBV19	TGTGCCAGTAGCCTCAGGGGCGGTGAAGCTTTCTTT	CASSLRGGEAFF
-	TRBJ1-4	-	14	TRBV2	TGTGCCAGCAGTGTATTCGGGGGGAATGAAAAACTGTTTTTT	CASSVFGGNEKLFF
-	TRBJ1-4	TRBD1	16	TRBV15	TGTGCCACCAGCACACGGAGGGGGCGCGGTAATGAAAAACTGTTTTTT	CATSTRRGRGNEKLFF
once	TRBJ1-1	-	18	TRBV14	TGTGCCAGCAGCCAAGATAGGAGGAAAGAACCCTCTTACACTGAAGCTTTCTTT	CASSQDRRKEPSYTEAFF
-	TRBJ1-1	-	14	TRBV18	TGTGCCAGCTCACCTCTCGAAGGGGGAACTGAAGCTTTCTTT	CASSPLEGGTEAFF
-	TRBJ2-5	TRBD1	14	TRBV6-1	TGTGCCAGCAGCGCCGACAGGGAACAAGAGACCCAGTACTTC	CASSADREQETQYF
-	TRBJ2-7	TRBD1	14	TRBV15	TGTGCCACCAGCACAAAACAGGGGGCCTACGAGCAGTACTTC	CATSTKQGAYEQYF
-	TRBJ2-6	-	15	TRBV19	TGTGCCAGTAGTACCCCCCGCTCTGGGGCCAACGTCCTGACTTTC	CASSTPRSGANVLTF
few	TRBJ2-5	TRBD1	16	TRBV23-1	TGCGCCAGCAGTCAAAGGGACAGTCCATACCAAGAGACCCAGTACTTC	CASSQRDSPYQETQYF
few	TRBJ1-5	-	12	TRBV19	TGTGCCAGTAAAGGGGGTAATCAGCCCCAGCATTTT	CASKGGNQPQHF
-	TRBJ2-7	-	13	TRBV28	TGTGCCAGCAGTCCAGGGCTGGTCTACGAGCAGTACTTC	CASSPGLVYEQYF
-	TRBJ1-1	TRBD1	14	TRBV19	TGTGCCAGTATAGGGACAGCCCTGAACACTGAAGCTTTCTTT	CASIGTALNTEAFF
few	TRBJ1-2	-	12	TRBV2	TGTGCCAGCAGGAGGCAGGGTATTGGCTACACCTTC	CASRRQGIGYTF
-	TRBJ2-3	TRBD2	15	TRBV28	TGTGCCAGCAGTGCGGGAGACTATAGCACAGATACGCAGTATTTT	CASSAGDYSTDTQYF
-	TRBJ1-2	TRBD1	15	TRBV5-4	TGTGCCAGCAGCGGTAGGGGACAGGGGGATAGTGGCTACACCTTC	CASSGRGQGDSGYTF
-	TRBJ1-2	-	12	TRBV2	TGTGCCAGCAGGCGGGACGTCTATGGCTACACCTTC	CASRRDVYGYTF
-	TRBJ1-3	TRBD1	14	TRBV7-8	TGTGCCAACTCACTCGGGACAGGGGGAAACACCATATATTTT	CANSLGTGGNTIYF